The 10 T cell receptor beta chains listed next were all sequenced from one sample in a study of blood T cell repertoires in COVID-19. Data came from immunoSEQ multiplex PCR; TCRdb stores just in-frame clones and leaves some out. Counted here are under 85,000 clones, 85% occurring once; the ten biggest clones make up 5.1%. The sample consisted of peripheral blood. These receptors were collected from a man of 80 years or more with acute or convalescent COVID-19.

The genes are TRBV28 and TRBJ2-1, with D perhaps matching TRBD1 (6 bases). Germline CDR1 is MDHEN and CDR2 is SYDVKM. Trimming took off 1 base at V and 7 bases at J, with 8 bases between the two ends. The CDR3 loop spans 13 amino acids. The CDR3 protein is CASSLYQGNEQFF. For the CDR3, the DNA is TGTGCCAGCAGTTTATATCAGGGGAATGAGCAGTTCTTC.

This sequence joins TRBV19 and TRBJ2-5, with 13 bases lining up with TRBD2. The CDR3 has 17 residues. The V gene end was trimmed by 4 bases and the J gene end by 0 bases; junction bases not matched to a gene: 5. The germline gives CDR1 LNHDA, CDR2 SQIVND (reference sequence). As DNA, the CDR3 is TGTGCCAGTAGTAGGGAGGGGACTAGCGGGAACCAAGAGACCCAGTACTTC. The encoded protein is CASSREGTSGNQETQYF.

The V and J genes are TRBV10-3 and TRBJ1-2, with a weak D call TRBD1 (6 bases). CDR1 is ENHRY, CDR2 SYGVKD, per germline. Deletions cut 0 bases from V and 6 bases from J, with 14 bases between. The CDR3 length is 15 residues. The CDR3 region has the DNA TGTGCCATCAGTGAGTCTTGGGGCAGGGGCCATGGCTACACCTTC. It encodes CAISESWGRGHGYTF.

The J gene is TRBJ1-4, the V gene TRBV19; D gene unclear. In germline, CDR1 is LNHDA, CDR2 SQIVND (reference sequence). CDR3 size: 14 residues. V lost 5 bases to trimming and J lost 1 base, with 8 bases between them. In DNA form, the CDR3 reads TGTGCCAGTAGTTTGGGCCTAACTAATGAAAAACTGTTTTTT. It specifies CASSLGLTNEKLFF.

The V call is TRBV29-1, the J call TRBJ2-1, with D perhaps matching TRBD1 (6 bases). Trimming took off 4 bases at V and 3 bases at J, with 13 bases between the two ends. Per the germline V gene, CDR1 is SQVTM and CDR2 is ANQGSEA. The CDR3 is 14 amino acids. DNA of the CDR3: TGCAGCGTTGGGTCCGGGACATACTACAATGAGCAGTTCTTC. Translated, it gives CSVGSGTYYNEQFF.

The chain's CDR3 is CASSYSGTSGYEQYF. The CDR3 region has the DNA TGTGCCAGCAGTTACTCCGGGACTAGCGGCTACGAGCAGTACTTC. This chain joins TRBV6-6 and TRBJ2-7, with TRBD2 matching 11 bases. The CDR3 covers 15 residues. V lost 0 bases to trimming and J lost 3 bases; unmatched junction nucleotides: 1. Germline loops: CDR1 MNHNY, CDR2 SVGAGI (reference sequence).

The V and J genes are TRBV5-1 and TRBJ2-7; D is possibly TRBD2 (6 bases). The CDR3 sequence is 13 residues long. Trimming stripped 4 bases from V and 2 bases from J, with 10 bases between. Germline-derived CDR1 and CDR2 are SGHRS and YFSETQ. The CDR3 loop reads CASSTGLPYEQYF. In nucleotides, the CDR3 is TGCGCCAGCAGCACGGGACTCCCCTACGAGCAGTACTTC.

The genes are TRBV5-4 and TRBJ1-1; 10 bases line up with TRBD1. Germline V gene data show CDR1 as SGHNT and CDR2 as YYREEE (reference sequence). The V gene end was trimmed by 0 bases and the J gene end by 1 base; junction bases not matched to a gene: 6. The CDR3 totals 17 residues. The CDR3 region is CASSLGVGTGANTEAFF. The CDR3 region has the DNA TGTGCCAGCAGCTTGGGAGTCGGGACAGGGGCGAACACTGAAGCTTTCTTT. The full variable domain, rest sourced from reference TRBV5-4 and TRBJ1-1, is ETGVTQSPTHLIKTRGQQVTLRCSSQSGHNTVSWYQQALGQGPQFIFQYYREEENGRGNFPPRFSGLQFPNYSSELNVNALELDDSALYLCASSLGVGTGANTEAFFGQGTRLTVV.

In DNA form, the CDR3 reads TGTGCCAGCAGCTCTCCGGGACAGGGGAACACTGAAGCTTTCTTT. It translates to CASSSPGQGNTEAFF. This chain joins TRBV7-9 and TRBJ1-1, with 9 nucleotides matching TRBD1. Per the germline V gene, CDR1 is SEHNR and CDR2 is FQNEAQ (reference sequence). This CDR3 is built from 15 residues. V was clipped by 4 bases and J by 1 base; unmatched bases: 4.

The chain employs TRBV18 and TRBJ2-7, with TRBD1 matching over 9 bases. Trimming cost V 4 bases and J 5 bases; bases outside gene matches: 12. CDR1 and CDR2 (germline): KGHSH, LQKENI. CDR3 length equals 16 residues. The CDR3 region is CASSQSIGQGHNEQYF. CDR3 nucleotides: TGTGCCAGCTCACAATCTATCGGACAGGGGCACAACGAGCAGTACTTC.